Listed here are 26 T cell receptor beta chains from one sample, sequenced in a study of radiotherapy plus CTLA-4 blockade in lung cancer. Sequencing was performed with immunoSEQ multiplex PCR; in TCRdb, only in-frame clones are kept and a portion is missing. The table has under 110,000 clones, more than 70% seen once. The specimen comprised peripheral blood, sampled from a patient treated with radiotherapy plus ipilimumab. The receptors here all came from a human donor with non-small cell lung cancer that progressed on radiotherapy plus ipilimumab. Some clones in this sample may be carry-over from other donors' samples.

The rearrangement joins TRBV2 to TRBJ2-3; no reliable D call. Germline V gives CDR1 SNHLY, CDR2 FYNNEI. With 4 bases removed from V and 6 bases from J, the gap between germline ends came to 5 bases. The CDR3 has 11 amino acids. The DNA for the CDR3 is TGTGCCAGCAGTGTCGTGGATACGCAGTATTTT. Protein: CASSVVDTQYF. The full variable domain, completed using reference TRBV2 and TRBJ2-3, is EPEVTQTPSHQVTQMGQEVILRCVPISNHLYFYWYRQILGQKVEFLVSFYNNEISEKSEIFDDQFSVERPDGSNFTLKIRSTKLEDSAMYFCASSVVDTQYFGPGTRLTVL.

CDR3 coding DNA: TGTGCCAGCAGCTTAGAAGCAGCGGGGAGGTATGGCTACACCTTC. This codes for CASSLEAAGRYGYTF. This chain uses TRBV13 with TRBJ1-2; D gene uncertain. V lost 1 base, J lost 5 bases, and 14 bases lay in between. Germline V gene lookup returns CDR1 PRHDT and CDR2 FYEKMQ (reference sequence). This CDR3 region has 15 residues.

The chain employs TRBV10-1 and TRBJ1-2; D unclear. The ends were cut back, 10 bases at V and 4 bases at J, with 13 bases in the middle. The germline V gene has CDR1 WNHNN and CDR2 SYGVQD (reference sequence). The length of the CDR3 is 12 residues. CDR3 sequence: CAIPQDGYGYTF. For the CDR3, the DNA is TGCGCCATCCCGCAGGACGGCTATGGCTACACCTTC.

The rearrangement uses TRBV9 and TRBJ2-5; 7 bases fit TRBD1. The germline V gene encodes CDR1 SGDLS and CDR2 YYNGEE. V was clipped by 1 base and J by 1 base; unmatched bases: 4. The length of the CDR3 is 15 residues. CDR3 nucleotides: TGTGCCAGCAGCGTATCAGGGGGTGGCCAAGAGACCCAGTACTTC. Protein product: CASSVSGGGQETQYF.

Regarding this clone: Germline and junction disagree at one end, which may indicate a read error. The chain carries TRBV6-1 and TRBJ2-7; perhaps TRBD1 as D (8 bases). Germline assignment: CDR1 MNHNS and CDR2 SASEGT. This CDR3 spans 14 amino acids. For the CDR3, the DNA is TGTGCCAACAGTGAAGCGGGACAGGCCTACGAGCAGTACTTC. As protein: CANSEAGQAYEQYF.

This rearrangement joins TRBV11-3 to TRBJ2-5; TRBD2 matches 9 bases. V was clipped by 2 bases and J by 2 bases; unmatched bases: 3. The CDR3 length is 15 residues. Germline V gene sequence: CDR1 SGHNT, CDR2 YENEEA. The CDR3 bases are TGTGCCAGCAGCTTAATGGGACTAGCTCAAGAGACCCAGTACTTC. This encodes CASSLMGLAQETQYF.

This clone came up once. J is TRBJ2-3 and V is TRBV7-9; D is tentatively TRBD1 or TRBD2 (6 bases each). Germline CDR1 is SEHNR and CDR2 is FQNEAQ (reference sequence). The V end was cut by 5 bases, the J end by 4 bases, with 19 bases between. The CDR3 has 16 amino acids. The CDR3 coding sequence is TGTGCCAGCAGCCACCCGCCAGGAGGGGGAGCAGATACGCAGTATTTT. Protein sequence: CASSHPPGGGADTQYF.

This clone showed up just once. This sequence joins TRBV7-9 and TRBJ1-1; 11 positions agree with TRBD1. V was pared by 5 bases and J by 6 bases, with 8 bases of the junction left unmatched. The CDR3 consists of 15 residues. Germline assignment: CDR1 SEHNR and CDR2 FQNEAQ (reference sequence). The chain's CDR3 is CASSVRGQGDAEAFF. As DNA, the CDR3 is TGTGCCAGCAGCGTCCGGGGACAGGGGGACGCTGAAGCTTTCTTT.

The genes are TRBV13 and TRBJ2-7, with TRBD2 as a possible D gene (5 bases). The CDR3 totals 15 residues. Germline CDR1 reads PRHDT; CDR2 reads FYEKMQ (reference sequence). V was cut by 4 bases and J by 4 bases, with 17 bases left in between. DNA of the CDR3: TGTGCCAGCAGCTCGTCGGGGAAGCTAGTTTACGAGCAGTACTTC. It yields the protein CASSSSGKLVYEQYF.

The chain joins TRBV2 to TRBJ2-7, with 7 bases matching TRBD1. V dropped 4 bases and J dropped 3; count of bases not matched to a gene: 3. The CDR3 contains 13 residues. The germline V gene encodes CDR1 SNHLY and CDR2 FYNNEI. CDR3 DNA sequence: TGTGCCAGCAGTGGCGACAGGGACTACGAGCAGTACTTC. Translation gives CASSGDRDYEQYF.

The chain links TRBV7-2 to TRBJ2-7, with TRBD1 as a possible D gene (5 bases). Trimming pared 5 bases from V and 0 bases from J, leaving 14 bases between. Germline CDR1 and CDR2: SGHTA and FQGNSA. This CDR3 region has 15 residues. CDR3 sequence (DNA): TGTGCCAGCAGCCTTTCCAGTGGGGCCTCCTACGAGCAGTACTTC. Its protein is CASSLSSGASYEQYF.

The chain combines TRBV5-6 with TRBJ2-1, with D maybe TRBD2 (6 bases). The CDR3 has 15 amino acids. The germline CDR1 and CDR2 sequences are SGHDT and YYEEEE. With 0 bases removed from V and 3 bases from J, the gap between germline ends came to 10 bases. Here the CDR3 DNA reads TGTGCCAGCAGCTTGGCAGCGGGTAACTACAATGAGCAGTTCTTC. Protein product: CASSLAAGNYNEQFF. The full variable domain, in which reference TRBV5-6 and TRBJ2-1 provide the parts outside the CDR3, is DAGVTQSPTHLIKTRGQQVTLRCSPKSGHDTVSWYQQALGQGPQFIFQYYEEEERQRGNFPDRFSGHQFPNYSSELNVNALLLGDSALYLCASSLAAGNYNEQFFGPGTRLTVL.

The chain links TRBV27 to TRBJ1-2, with 7 positions matching TRBD1. With V trimmed by 6 bases and J by 8 bases, 6 bases remained unmatched. The CDR3 is 12 amino acids. In germline, CDR1 is MNHEY, CDR2 SMNVEV (reference sequence). In nucleotides, the CDR3 is TGTGCCAGCAGCCCCCCAGGGGGGGGCTACACCTTC. Translation: CASSPPGGGYTF.

The chain couples TRBV5-5 to TRBJ2-1; D is ambiguous. In germline, CDR1 is SGHKS, CDR2 YYEKEE (reference sequence). V lost 2 bases and J 4 bases, leaving 10 bases between the germline ends. The CDR3 length is 14 residues. Here the CDR3 DNA reads TGTGCCAGCAGCTTTAGGACCCTTTACAATGAGCAGTTCTTC. This codes for CASSFRTLYNEQFF.

The chain is built from TRBV6-1 and TRBJ2-4; unclear D gene. This CDR3 comprises 16 residues. With 3 bases removed from V and 9 bases from J, the gap between germline ends came to 21 bases. Germline CDR1 MNHNS, CDR2 SASEGT. In DNA form, the CDR3 reads TGTGCCAGCAGTGAGGTGGGAAACCGGGCCCTGGGCATTCAGTACTTC. It encodes CASSEVGNRALGIQYF.

This clone has a single count. The J gene is TRBJ2-1, the V gene TRBV7-8; no definite D call. The length of the CDR3 is 12 residues. V was cut by 5 bases and J by 8 bases, with 10 bases left in between. The germline gives CDR1 SGHVS, CDR2 FQNEAQ. The CDR3 reads CASSHLWDEQFF. Written as DNA, the CDR3 is TGTGCCAGCAGCCACCTATGGGATGAGCAGTTCTTC.

The chain uses TRBV11-2 and TRBJ1-2; D call uncertain. The CDR3 is 14 amino acids. V lost 5 bases and J lost 4, with 14 bases in between. Germline CDR1 is SGHAT and CDR2 is FQNNGV. CDR3 residues: CASSPAWGSYGYTF. CDR3 bases: TGTGCCAGCAGCCCAGCGTGGGGAAGCTATGGCTACACCTTC.

The CDR3 here is CASSVGPARSYEQYF. The CDR3 DNA reads as TGTGCCAGCAGCGTAGGGCCAGCCCGCTCCTACGAGCAGTACTTC. V and J are TRBV9 and TRBJ2-7; D remains ambiguous. This CDR3 contains 15 residues. V gave up 0 bases and J gave up 0 bases, with 10 bases separating them. CDR1 and CDR2 from the germline V gene are SGDLS and YYNGEE.

The chain uses TRBV2 and TRBJ1-5; TRBD1 might be the D (5 bases). The ends were cut back, 6 bases at V and 8 bases at J, with 20 bases in the middle. CDR1 and CDR2 from the germline V gene are SNHLY and FYNNEI. The CDR3 contains 15 residues. The DNA of the CDR3 is TGTGCCAGCAGCCGGGACCGGATGCACAAGGAGCCCCAGCATTTT. Protein product: CASSRDRMHKEPQHF.

The chain employs TRBV4-1 and TRBJ2-5; TRBD2 agrees at 8 bases. Germline trimming cut 1 base from V and 5 bases from J; bases unmatched to any gene: 3. There are 14 residues in the CDR3. From germline, CDR1 is MGHRA and CDR2 YSYEKL. The CDR3 here is CASSQVSGGETQYF. DNA for the CDR3: TGCGCCAGCAGCCAAGTCTCGGGGGGGGAGACCCAGTACTTC.

The chain couples TRBV2 to TRBJ1-1; D remains unclear. This CDR3 has 12 residues. The germline gives CDR1 SNHLY, CDR2 FYNNEI. Deletions cut 4 bases from V and 5 bases from J, with 8 bases between. The CDR3 DNA sequence: TGTGCCAGCAGTGCGAGCGAAACTGAAGCTTTCTTT. It yields the protein CASSASETEAFF.

The V and J genes are TRBV6-1 and TRBJ1-2, with D perhaps matching TRBD1 (5 bases). The V end was cut by 8 bases, the J end by 2 bases, with 9 bases between. The CDR3 totals 12 residues. Germline-derived CDR1 and CDR2 are MNHNS and SASEGT. The CDR3 sequence: CASSWGNYGYTF. Written as DNA, the CDR3 is TGTGCCAGCTCGTGGGGGAACTATGGCTACACCTTC.

The genes are TRBV19 and TRBJ2-2; TRBD1 matches 9 bases. Germline loops: CDR1 LNHDA, CDR2 SQIVND (reference sequence). This CDR3 is 14 amino acids long. V shed 6 bases and J 6 bases; nucleotides not matched to a gene: 5. The CDR3 bases are TGTGCCAGTAGGGACAGGGGTTCATCCGGGGAGCTGTTTTTT. Its translation: CASRDRGSSGELFF. The full variable domain, its missing parts supplied by reference TRBV19 and TRBJ2-2, is DGGITQSPKYLFRKEGQNVTLSCEQNLNHDAMYWYRQDPGQGLRLIYYSQIVNDFQKGDIAEGYSVSREKKESFPLTVTSAQKNPTAFYLCASRDRGSSGELFFGEGSRLTVL.

The V call is TRBV14, the J call TRBJ2-7; D is undetermined. V lost 3 bases and J 2 bases, leaving 5 bases between the germline ends. This CDR3 spans 12 amino acids. Germline V gives CDR1 SGHDN, CDR2 FVKESK. The CDR3 DNA reads as TGTGCCAGCAGCCATCTCCCCTACGAGCAGTACTTC. Its translation: CASSHLPYEQYF.

The chain recombines TRBV5-1 with TRBJ2-7, with D possibly matching TRBD1 (6 bases). V lost 4 bases to trimming and J lost 3 bases, with 11 bases between them. Germline values: CDR1 SGHRS, CDR2 YFSETQ. The CDR3 spans 13 residues. The CDR3: CASSPGQHYEQYF. The CDR3 coding sequence is TGCGCCAGCAGCCCAGGACAGCACTACGAGCAGTACTTC.

The CDR3 loop is CASSLDNYNEQFF. The CDR3 DNA reads as TGTGCCAGCAGCTTGGACAACTACAATGAGCAGTTCTTC. The rearrangement joins TRBV5-6 to TRBJ2-1; D gene uncertain. V dropped 0 bases and J dropped 3 bases, with 4 bases sitting between them. The germline gives CDR1 SGHDT, CDR2 YYEEEE. This CDR3 is 13 amino acids long.